This TCR beta chain derives from a study of blood T cell repertoires in COVID-19. The germline gives CDR1 SGDLS, CDR2 YYNGEE. The CDR3 loop spans 16 amino acids. Losses at the gene ends were 1 base for V and 7 bases for J; bases not matched to a gene: 9. Only in-frame clones appear in the TCRdb table, and some are missing; sequencing was by immunoSEQ multiplex PCR. The table includes roughly 210,000 clones, around 89% detected once. The TCR comes from a man in his 70s with acute or convalescent COVID-19. The J gene is TRBJ2-3, the V gene TRBV9; 10 positions agree with TRBD2. Sample: peripheral blood. The CDR3 sequence: CASSVSSGRTGNTQYF. The CDR3 DNA reads TGTGCCAGCAGCGTATCTAGCGGGAGAACAGGGAATACGCAGTATTTT. Complete variable domain (other parts from reference TRBV9 and TRBJ2-3): DSGVTQTPKHLITATGQRVTLRCSPRSGDLSVYWYQQSLDQGLQFLIQYYNGEERAKGNILERFSAQQFPDLHSELNLSSLELGDSALYFCASSVSSGRTGNTQYFGPGTRLTVL.